This TCR beta chain was sequenced in a study of CXCR3-negative and CXCR3-positive naive CD8 T cells (dated by TCRdb to about 2019). Some background on the complete study: In total, 130 million to 150 million TRB reads were obtained, or roughly 1.5 +/- 0.3 million reads per library. Data from under 12 donors, pooled across two independent experiments, went into the diversity and physicochemical repertoire analyses. TRBV-TRBJ cluster analysis included naive subsets from several donors and memory cells from 3 donors. Findings and caveats that apply to the study as a whole: Repertoire diversity was comparably high in both naive subsets but much lower in memory CD8+ T cells. Because surface CD5, which is linked to self-reactivity in mice, was comparable between the naive subsets, TCR interaction strength was also inferred from the physicochemical properties of TRB CDR3s. CXCR3 expression partially decreased after cryopreservation, so most assays used freshly isolated PBMCs. TRB CDR3s from CXCR3-positive naive cells showed higher hydrophobicity (lower Kidera factor 4), lower energy, and higher strength and volume indices than CXCR3-negative naive cells. Within the same donor, TRBV-TRBJ usage looked similar between naive CXCR3-negative and CXCR3-positive cells, but memory cells had distinct patterns.

Sequencing instrument: NextSeq 550. The Human TCR Profiling Kit (MiLaboratory) was used to prepare UMI-labeled 5' RACE TRB cDNA libraries. The full amount of extracted RNA was used for cDNA synthesis, and the full amount of resulting cDNA was used for PCR amplification. The libraries were made side by side, with each library going through the same number of PCR cycles. Per the original workflow: With a requirement of at least two reads per UMI, MIGEC and MiXCR extracted about 50,000 +/- 10,000 unique UMI-labeled TRB cDNA molecules per library. An average of approximately 40,000 +/- 10,000 functional in-frame TRB CDR3 nucleotide clonotypes without stop codons was found per library. After downsampling to 5000 UMI-labeled TRB molecules per sample, diversity metrics such as normalized Shannon-Wiener and Chao1 were calculated in VDJtools. Clonotype-size-weighted physicochemical properties of the central five CDR3 residues (interaction energy, strength, volume and Kidera factor 4) were computed in VDJtools. Following reprocessing of the reads by TCRdb, the data hold one row per CDR3 protein sequence and no DNA is available. The V and J calls were not made by the authors but by TCRdb's processing. The table held for this sample gives 49,000 or so distinct CDR3 sequences. The top ten hold approximately 0.52% of the sample.

Each CD8+ T cell subset was flow-sorted in triplicate, and 300,000 or so cells per subset were placed directly into RLT lysis buffer. Naive CD8+ T cells were defined stringently as CD45RO-CCR7+CD27+CD95- to exclude memory contaminants. Peripheral blood mononuclear cells were isolated from buffy coats using standard density gradient centrifugation. A FACSAria III was used to flow-sort naive CXCR3-negative and CXCR3-positive CD8+ T cells. Total RNA was extracted from sorted cells with an RNeasy Mini Kit. Its CDR3 holds 16 amino acids, cysteine through phenylalanine. There is no recorded DNA. For this clonotype: Its antigen is not yet known.

This clonotype was sampled from a human donor in good health. Some clones in this sample may be carry-over from other donors' samples. Material: naive CXCR3+ CD8+ T cells from blood. The sample's cell subset or site label, decoded: CD45RO-CCR7+CD27+CD95- naive CD8+ T cells expressing CXCR3 (TNR3+). This receptor chain uses TRBV12-3 or TRBV12-4 and TRBJ2-2; TCRdb's D gene call, TRBD2, goes unchecked for lack of DNA. The CDR3 corresponds to CASSLGAGGPTGELFF.